Below are 10 T cell receptor beta chains sequenced from a single sample in a study of cytomegalovirus exposure and HLA in healthy donors. The PCR contained 60 Vbeta and 13 Jbeta primers. TCRdb's copy holds only in-frame clones and misses some; the assay was immunoSEQ multiplex PCR. The sample lists about 200,000 clones, 70% to 90% seen once, with 0.25% to 0.4% in the top ten. The sample taken for sequencing was PBMCs. The receptors shown here come from a woman aged 30 to 39 in good health and CMV-seronegative.

The genes are TRBV27 and TRBJ2-6; D is perhaps TRBD2 (6 bases). Germline values: CDR1 MNHEY, CDR2 SMNVEV (reference sequence). The CDR3 totals 15 residues. Trimming stripped 6 bases from V and 3 bases from J, with 12 bases between. The CDR3 coding sequence is TGTGCCAGCAGCCCAGAGGGAGGTGGGGCCAACGTCCTGACTTTC. Amino acids: CASSPEGGGANVLTF.

The rearrangement joins TRBV7-8 to TRBJ2-1; TRBD2 matches at 13 bases. The germline CDR1 and CDR2 sequences are SGHVS and FQNEAQ. CDR3 length equals 15 residues. The trim removed 4 bases at V and 8 bases at J, leaving 5 bases unmatched. The CDR3 sequence: CASSYTSGGEDEQFF. CDR3 nucleotide sequence: TGTGCCAGCAGCTATACTAGCGGGGGGGAGGATGAGCAGTTCTTC.

The V call is TRBV4-1, the J call TRBJ2-7, with TRBD1 matching 8 bases. V trimming: 1 base; J trimming: 3 bases; junction bases outside the gene matches: 5. The CDR3 is made up of 15 amino acids. Germline assignment: CDR1 MGHRA and CDR2 YSYEKL. The CDR3 spells CASSQGQGIFYEQYF. The CDR3 bases are TGCGCCAGCAGCCAAGGACAGGGGATCTTCTACGAGCAGTACTTC.

The chain uses TRBV27 and TRBJ2-3, with D unclear. Germline values: CDR1 MNHEY, CDR2 SMNVEV (reference sequence). The CDR3 is made up of 14 amino acids. Deletions cut 0 bases from V and 6 bases from J, with 10 bases between. This CDR3 reads CASSLSISEDTQYF. CDR3 in DNA: TGTGCCAGCAGTTTATCGATCTCGGAGGATACGCAGTATTTT.

The CDR3 sequence is CASSEGTAFSNQPQHF. CDR3 coding DNA: TGTGCCAGCAGCGAAGGGACAGCCTTTAGCAATCAGCCCCAGCATTTT. The chain couples TRBV5-8 to TRBJ1-5; 7 nucleotides align to TRBD1. This CDR3 comprises 16 residues. J lost 0 bases, V lost 4 bases, and 7 bases had no gene match. The germline CDR1 and CDR2 sequences are SGHTS and YDEGEE.

This clone was seen more than once but under ten times. The V and J genes are TRBV28 and TRBJ1-1, with 7 nucleotides matching TRBD1. With V trimmed by 8 bases and J by 0 bases, 3 bases remained unmatched. The length of the CDR3 is 13 residues. Germline loops: CDR1 MDHEN, CDR2 SYDVKM. CDR3 bases: TGTGCCAGCGAGGGACAGCTGAACACTGAAGCTTTCTTT. It translates to CASEGQLNTEAFF.

The V and J genes are TRBV27 and TRBJ2-1, with 11 positions matching TRBD2. Germline loops: CDR1 MNHEY, CDR2 SMNVEV (reference sequence). V lost 6 bases and J lost 2; bases outside the gene matches: 0. This CDR3 has 14 amino acids. Written as DNA, the CDR3 is TGTGCCAGCAGACTAGCGGGGGCCTACAATGAGCAGTTCTTC. Its protein is CASRLAGAYNEQFF.

The chain uses TRBV7-2 and TRBJ2-7, with D tentatively TRBD2 (5 bases). Per the germline V gene, CDR1 is SGHTA and CDR2 is FQGNSA. The CDR3 loop spans 14 amino acids. Between the trimmed V and J ends, which lost 1 base and 3 bases, there was a span of 10 bases. CDR3 nucleotide sequence: TGTGCCAGCAGCTTAGGCGGGCTTAACTACGAGCAGTACTTC. Its protein is CASSLGGLNYEQYF. The complete variable domain, with remaining parts taken from reference TRBV7-2 and TRBJ2-7, reads GAGVSQSPSNKVTEKGKDVELRCDPISGHTALYWYRQSLGQGLEFLIYFQGNSAPDKSGLPSDRFSAERTGGSVSTLTIQRTQQEDSAVYLCASSLGGLNYEQYFGPGTRLTVT.

This rearrangement joins TRBV6-1 to TRBJ1-2, with 8 positions matching TRBD1. V lost 0 bases to trimming and J lost 5 bases; unmatched junction nucleotides: 14. CDR1 is MNHNS and CDR2 is SASEGT in the germline V gene. The CDR3 runs 18 residues. The CDR3 protein is CASSEALLETGVKYGYTF. The DNA for the CDR3 is TGTGCCAGCAGTGAAGCGCTTCTGGAGACAGGGGTGAAGTATGGCTACACCTTC.

This clone was seen a single time. Other nucleotide sequences in the sample specify the same CDR3. This rearrangement joins TRBV28 to TRBJ2-7; D gene unclear. V shed 1 base and J shed 4 bases, with 5 bases lying between them. The CDR3 loop spans 12 amino acids. The germline CDR1 and CDR2 sequences are MDHEN and SYDVKM. CDR3 in DNA: TGTGCCAGCAGTTTATCAGGTTACGAGCAGTACTTC. Amino acids: CASSLSGYEQYF.